The T cell receptor (beta chain) described here comes from a study of T cell repertoires in cytomegalovirus infection. Study conclusions and caveats: The ex vivo response was dominated by HLA-C-restricted CMV-specific TCR beta clonotypes.

The V gene lost 6 bases and the J gene lost 0 bases, with 9 bases spanning the gap. CDR3 length: 14 residues. Germline lookup yields CDR1 MNHNS and CDR2 SASEGT. TCRdb called the reads again in MiXCR, with one record for every CDR3 protein. The data contain hundreds of thousands of distinct CDR3 sequences, 10% to 12% of them singletons. In this sample, this clonotype turned up many times. What it binds is not known. The chain links TRBV6-1 to TRBJ2-1; tentative D call: TRBD2 (5 bases). Source material: PBMCs. The clonotype comes from a human donor in good health (CMV status not recorded). Some clones in this sample may be carry-over from other donors' samples. The CDR3 spells CASRLGSSYNEQFF. CDR3 bases: TGTGCCAGCAGGCTGGGGAGCTCCTACAATGAGCAGTTCTTC.